The 29 T cell receptor beta chains listed next were all sequenced from one sample in a study of T cell responses to AZD1222 COVID-19 vaccine. Here immunoSEQ multiplex PCR was the method, and the copy in TCRdb shows in-frame clones only, minus some. The data show about 34,000 clones, with 70% to 80% seen just once and roughly 4.5% held by the top ten. The input for sequencing was peripheral blood, taken 28 days after the second AZD1222 dose. The source is an adult who received the AZD1222 COVID-19 vaccine.

The CDR3 DNA follows: TGTGCCAGCAGCGTGACAGCACCAAAGCAGTTCTTC. It yields the protein CASSVTAPKQFF. This rearrangement joins TRBV7-9 to TRBJ2-1; D is possibly TRBD1 (5 bases). Germline CDR1 SEHNR, CDR2 FQNEAQ (reference sequence). Trimming cost V 5 bases and J 11 bases, with 13 bases left between them. The CDR3 has 12 residues.

The chain combines TRBV7-8 with TRBJ2-7; no firm D call. The CDR3 covers 15 residues. Germline CDR1 SGHVS, CDR2 FQNEAQ. V was pared by 3 bases and J by 6 bases, with 18 bases between. The CDR3 sequence is CASSLGITGPGEQYV. In nucleotides, the CDR3 is TGTGCCAGCAGCTTGGGAATAACGGGCCCGGGCGAGCAGTACGTC.

This clone was seen once. In DNA form, the CDR3 reads TGTGCCAGTTCGTGGGGGACCCAAGAGACCCAGTACTTC. Residues: CASSWGTQETQYF. The rearrangement joins TRBV11-3 to TRBJ2-5; perhaps D is TRBD1 or TRBD2 (5 bases each). CDR1 SGHNT and CDR2 YENEEA come from the germline V gene. Trimming pared 9 bases from V and 1 base from J, leaving 12 bases between. The CDR3 has 13 residues.

This clone turned up a few times. The rearrangement joins TRBV6-2 or TRBV6-3 to TRBJ2-3; 14 bases agree with TRBD2. Germline V gene data show CDR1 as MNHEY and CDR2 as SVGEGT. The CDR3 totals 17 residues. Trimming at V came to 1 base and at J to 5 bases, leaving 5 bases not matched to a gene. This CDR3 is CASSYFGTSGRQDTQYF. The CDR3 bases are TGTGCCAGCAGTTACTTCGGGACTAGCGGGAGACAAGATACGCAGTATTTT.

The V call is TRBV19, the J call TRBJ1-2; 7 nucleotides line up with TRBD1. The CDR3 covers 15 residues. V shed 1 base and J 4 bases; nucleotides not matched to a gene: 6. Germline CDR1 reads LNHDA; CDR2 reads SQIVND (reference sequence). CDR3 DNA: TGTGCCAGTAGTATAGGGCGACAGGGAGCCTATGGCTACACCTTC. Protein: CASSIGRQGAYGYTF.

The V call is TRBV15, the J call TRBJ1-2; 7 bases match TRBD1. The germline V gene has CDR1 LNHNV and CDR2 YYDKDF (reference sequence). Unmatched junction bases numbered 12, after V lost 0 bases and J lost 5 bases. This CDR3 region has 17 residues. The CDR3 sequence: CATSREIIRQGGYGYTF. As DNA, the CDR3 is TGTGCCACCAGCAGAGAAATAATTCGACAGGGCGGGTATGGCTACACCTTC.

This chain links TRBV3-1 (or the pseudogene TRBV3-2) with TRBJ2-1; D remains ambiguous. Germline loops: CDR1 LGHDT, CDR2 YNNKEL (reference sequence). V lost 0 bases and J 3 bases, leaving 12 bases between the germline ends. The CDR3 length is 16 residues. CDR3 loop: CASSQDVSGVYNEQFF. The CDR3 DNA is TGTGCCAGCAGCCAAGACGTCAGTGGCGTCTACAATGAGCAGTTCTTC.

This chain uses TRBV9 with TRBJ2-1, with 15 bases identical to TRBD2. This CDR3 is built from 17 residues. The junction had 2 bases not matched to a gene; V was cut back by 3 bases and J by 1 base. Per the germline V gene, CDR1 is SGDLS and CDR2 is YYNGEE. CDR3 protein: CASSGGLAGGSYNEQFF. Written as DNA, the CDR3 is TGTGCCAGCAGCGGGGGACTAGCGGGAGGTTCCTACAATGAGCAGTTCTTC.

The chain links TRBV6-5 to TRBJ2-7; 9 bases align to TRBD2. V trimming: 4 bases; J trimming: 12 bases; junction bases outside the gene matches: 10. Germline loops: CDR1 MNHEY, CDR2 SVGAGI. The CDR3 runs 13 residues. CDR3 amino acids: CASSFPPGLALYF. The CDR3 DNA sequence: TGTGCCAGCAGTTTTCCCCCGGGACTAGCTCTGTACTTC.

The V and J genes are TRBV3-1 (or the pseudogene TRBV3-2) and TRBJ2-4, with D unclear. The CDR3 spans 14 residues. Germline V gene data show CDR1 as LGHDT and CDR2 as YNNKEL (reference sequence). Trimming took off 1 base at V and 6 bases at J, with 10 bases between the two ends. The CDR3 nucleotides are TGTGCCAGCAGCCAAGTAGGGAAGGGAAACATTCAGTACTTC. It codes for CASSQVGKGNIQYF.

The chain recombines TRBV2 with TRBJ2-1, with 9 positions matching TRBD2. The CDR3 is made up of 15 amino acids. The germline V gene encodes CDR1 SNHLY and CDR2 FYNNEI. After removal of 4 bases from V and 3 bases from J, the junction contained 4 bases not matched to a gene. In nucleotides, the CDR3 is TGTGCCAGCAGTGGGGTAGCGGGGGACTACAATGAGCAGTTCTTC. It is translated as CASSGVAGDYNEQFF.

The chain has TRBV29-1 and TRBJ2-1; 9 bases are shared with TRBD1. The CDR3 sequence is 17 residues long. The germline V gene has CDR1 SQVTM and CDR2 ANQGSEA. Losses at the gene ends were 1 base for V and 6 bases for J; bases not matched to a gene: 13. The CDR3 DNA reads TGCAGCGTTGAAGCCCTACAACAGGGGGCGATTTCCAATGAGCAGTTCTTC. Amino acids: CSVEALQQGAISNEQFF.

The chain has TRBV18 and TRBJ2-3; weak D call: TRBD2 (6 bases). This CDR3 comprises 17 residues. Germline V gene sequence: CDR1 KGHSH, CDR2 LQKENI. Trimming took off 0 bases at V and 3 bases at J, with 16 bases between the two ends. CDR3 DNA sequence: TGTGCCAGCTCACCACCGGGGGGAGCGACGGTAACAGATACGCAGTATTTT. This sequence encodes CASSPPGGATVTDTQYF.

The gene calls are TRBV10-3 and TRBJ2-1, with D unclear. Per germline, CDR1 ENHRY and CDR2 SYGVKD. Trimming pared 2 bases from V and 6 bases from J, leaving 8 bases between. This CDR3 region has 13 residues. DNA for the CDR3: TGTGCCATCAGTGAGCCAACATTCAATGAGCAGTTCTTC. Protein: CAISEPTFNEQFF.

The chain combines TRBV7-6 with TRBJ2-2; 13 bases are shared with TRBD2. The V gene end was trimmed by 5 bases and the J gene end by 2 bases; junction bases not matched to a gene: 20. Germline V lookup: CDR1 SGHVS, CDR2 FNYEAQ. CDR3 length: 22 amino acids. The CDR3 spells CASSTITPKRTSGSHNTGELFF. CDR3 bases: TGTGCCAGCAGCACCATCACCCCTAAAAGGACTAGCGGGAGTCATAACACCGGGGAGCTGTTTTTT.

This clone was recorded only once. The chain links TRBV25-1 to TRBJ1-2; D is unresolved. This CDR3 has 12 amino acids. The germline gives CDR1 MGHDK, CDR2 SYGVNS. Trimming cost V 6 bases and J 5 bases, with 10 bases left between them. The CDR3 region is CASSASIYGYTF. CDR3 DNA sequence: TGTGCCAGCAGCGCCTCCATTTATGGCTACACCTTC.

The J gene is TRBJ1-1, the V gene TRBV5-4; no clear D. Between the trimmed V and J ends, which lost 4 bases and 4 bases, there was a span of 26 bases. Germline-derived CDR1 and CDR2 are SGHNT and YYREEE (reference sequence). This CDR3 comprises 18 residues. CDR3 loop: CASSDGESGILVGTEAFF. DNA of the CDR3: TGTGCCAGCAGCGACGGAGAGTCCGGGATTCTGGTAGGCACTGAAGCTTTCTTT.

V gene TRBV27 combines with J gene TRBJ1-6; 10 positions agree with TRBD1. The CDR3 covers 15 residues. V lost 6 bases and J lost 7; bases outside the gene matches: 6. CDR1 MNHEY and CDR2 SMNVEV come from the germline V gene (reference sequence). The CDR3 is CASRGDRGINSPLHF. The CDR3 DNA sequence: TGTGCCAGCAGGGGGGACAGGGGTATAAATTCACCCCTCCACTTT.

The chain couples TRBV27 to TRBJ2-7; the match to TRBD2 covers 9 bases. Germline values: CDR1 MNHEY, CDR2 SMNVEV (reference sequence). This CDR3 is built from 16 residues. J was trimmed by 2 bases and V by 2 bases; bases with no gene match: 7. The CDR3 nucleotides read TGTGCCAGCAGTTTAAAGGCCCTAGCGGGGCCCTACGAGCAGTACTTC. It yields the protein CASSLKALAGPYEQYF.

The CDR3 DNA reads TGTGCCAGCAGTTACTCAGGCGGGCGTGGCTACACCTTC. Translating it yields CASSYSGGRGYTF. The V gene is TRBV6-5, the J gene TRBJ1-2, with no clear D. Germline V lookup: CDR1 MNHEY, CDR2 SVGAGI. The CDR3 is 13 amino acids. Trimming shortened V by 0 bases and J by 7 bases, and 9 bases separated the two germline ends.

The V call is TRBV4-1, the J call TRBJ2-5; no clear D gene. Germline-derived CDR1 and CDR2 are MGHRA and YSYEKL. The CDR3 contains 14 residues. Trimming shortened V by 2 bases and J by 7 bases, and 14 bases separated the two germline ends. For the CDR3, the DNA is TGCGCCAGCAGCCAACCTGAGGTGTCGGGGACCCAGTACTTC. Its protein is CASSQPEVSGTQYF.

This chain uses TRBV5-5 with TRBJ1-1, with 7 bases fitting TRBD1. The V gene's germline CDR1 is SGHKS and CDR2 YYEKEE (reference sequence). The CDR3 runs to 14 residues. The ends lost 3 bases at V and 4 bases at J; junction bases unmatched: 6. In DNA, the CDR3 is TGTGCCAGCAGCTCGCTTGACAGGGTCACTGAAGCTTTCTTT. Amino acids: CASSSLDRVTEAFF.

This chain joins TRBV7-6 and TRBJ2-1; 7 positions agree with TRBD2. V lost 1 base and J lost 3; bases outside the gene matches: 3. This CDR3 has 15 amino acids. Germline-derived CDR1 and CDR2 are SGHVS and FNYEAQ. The CDR3 sequence is CASSLGRGYYNEQFF. CDR3 DNA sequence: TGTGCCAGCAGCTTAGGGCGGGGGTACTACAATGAGCAGTTCTTC.

The V gene is TRBV19, the J gene TRBJ1-1; the D gene is possibly TRBD1 (6 bases). The CDR3 consists of 15 residues. Looked up from germline, CDR1 is LNHDA and CDR2 is SQIVND (reference sequence). V lost 7 bases and J lost 1, with 16 bases in between. The CDR3 DNA is TGTGCCAGTATTGTACAGGCAGGGGCGAACACTGAAGCTTTCTTT. Translating gives CASIVQAGANTEAFF.

This clone has more than one count but fewer than ten. The genes are TRBV6-2 or TRBV6-3 and TRBJ1-2; TRBD1 is a possible D gene (5 bases). Trimming pared 4 bases from V and 8 bases from J, leaving 14 bases between. CDR1 MNHEY and CDR2 SVGEGT come from the germline V gene. The CDR3 covers 13 residues. The CDR3 coding sequence is TGTGCCAGCAGTTCGGACACGGGAAGAGGCTACACCTTC. Encoded protein: CASSSDTGRGYTF.

The rearrangement links TRBV19 to TRBJ1-5; D is perhaps TRBD1 (6 bases). Germline lookup yields CDR1 LNHDA and CDR2 SQIVND (reference sequence). Trimming took 8 bases from V and 7 from J, leaving 15 bases between them. The CDR3 runs to 13 residues. The CDR3 bases are TGTGCCAGTGGTGGACAGCTAATACAGCCCCAGCATTTT. It encodes CASGGQLIQPQHF.

The V and J genes are TRBV10-2 and TRBJ1-2; perhaps TRBD1 as D (5 bases). This CDR3 contains 12 residues. V shed 4 bases and J shed 7 bases, with 10 bases lying between them. Germline V gene sequence: CDR1 WSHSY, CDR2 SAAADI. CDR3 sequence reads: CASSGTISGYTF. DNA of the CDR3: TGCGCCAGCAGTGGGACAATAAGTGGCTACACCTTC.

The chain couples TRBV7-8 to TRBJ2-3; a possible D gene is TRBD2 (6 bases). V lost 5 bases and J lost 0, with 12 bases in between. From germline, CDR1 is SGHVS and CDR2 FQNEAQ. The CDR3 consists of 15 residues. The CDR3 is CASSGMGTSTDTQYF. CDR3 in DNA: TGTGCCAGCAGCGGCATGGGGACTAGCACAGATACGCAGTATTTT.

The V and J genes are TRBV7-8 and TRBJ2-7; perhaps TRBD1 as D (6 bases). Per germline, CDR1 SGHVS and CDR2 FQNEAQ. V lost 3 bases, J lost 0 bases, and 9 bases lay in between. This CDR3 is 14 amino acids long. The CDR3, as DNA: TGTGCCAGCAGCTTCACAGGGAGCTCCTACGAGCAGTACGTC. Protein sequence: CASSFTGSSYEQYV.